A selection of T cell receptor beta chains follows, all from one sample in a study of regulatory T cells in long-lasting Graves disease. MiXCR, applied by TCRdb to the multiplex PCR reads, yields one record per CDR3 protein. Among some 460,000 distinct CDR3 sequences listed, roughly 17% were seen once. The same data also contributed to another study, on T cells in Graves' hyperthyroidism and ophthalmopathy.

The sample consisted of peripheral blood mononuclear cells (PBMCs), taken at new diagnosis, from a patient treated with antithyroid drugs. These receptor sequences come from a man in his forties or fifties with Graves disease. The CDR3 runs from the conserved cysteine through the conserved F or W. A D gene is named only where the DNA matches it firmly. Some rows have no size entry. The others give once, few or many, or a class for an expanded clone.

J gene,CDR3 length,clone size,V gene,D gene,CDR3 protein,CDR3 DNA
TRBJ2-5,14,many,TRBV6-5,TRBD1,CASSYRGRMETQYF,TGTGCCAGCAGTTACAGGGGGCGGATGGAGACCCAGTACTTC
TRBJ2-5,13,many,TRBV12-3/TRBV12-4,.,CASSPRGLETQYF,TGTGCCAGCAGCCCCAGGGGACTAGAGACCCAGTACTTC
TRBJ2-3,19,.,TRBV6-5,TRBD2,CASSSLGWVGLVVTDTQYF,TGTGCCAGCAGTTCCCTCGGGTGGGTCGGACTAGTGGTCACAGATACGCAGTATTTT
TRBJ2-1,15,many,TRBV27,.,CATTEAGTRGFEQFF,TGTGCCACCACGGAGGCCGGGACAAGGGGTTTTGAGCAGTTCTTC
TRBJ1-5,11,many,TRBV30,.,CAWSDGGPQHF,TGTGCCTGGAGCGACGGGGGGCCCCAGCATTTT
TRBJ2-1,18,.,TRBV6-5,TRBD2,CASSYSASGRAYYNEQFF,TGTGCCAGCAGTTACTCGGCTAGCGGGAGGGCCTACTACAATGAGCAGTTCTTC
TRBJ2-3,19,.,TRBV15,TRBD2,CAASRGSLAGGPSTDTQYF,TGTGCCGCCAGCAGAGGTTCGCTAGCGGGAGGGCCGAGCACAGATACGCAGTATTTT
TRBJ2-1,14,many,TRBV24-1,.,CATGGGGGKNEQFF,TGTGCCACTGGAGGTGGTGGAGGTAAGAATGAGCAGTTCTTC
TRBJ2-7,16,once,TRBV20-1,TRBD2,CSASWGLAGATYEQYF,TGCAGTGCTAGTTGGGGACTAGCGGGAGCGACCTACGAGCAGTACTTC
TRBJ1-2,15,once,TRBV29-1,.,CSVEGATAPNYGYTF,TGCAGCGTTGAAGGGGCGACAGCTCCTAACTATGGCTACACCTTC
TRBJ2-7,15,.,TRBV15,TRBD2,CATSRDRAGAREQYF,TGTGCCACCAGCAGAGATCGAGCGGGAGCTCGAGAGCAGTACTTC
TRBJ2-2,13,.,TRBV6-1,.,CASRGDPTSLLFF,TGTGCCAGCAGAGGGGATCCCACTTCCTTGCTGTTTTTT
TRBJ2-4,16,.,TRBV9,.,CASSPRGSGQGHERFF,TGTGCCAGCAGCCCCCGTGGCAGCGGCCAGGGGCATGAGCGGTTCTTC
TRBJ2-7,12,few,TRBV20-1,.,CSATYGQSEQYF,TGCAGTGCTACGTATGGACAGAGCGAGCAGTACTTC
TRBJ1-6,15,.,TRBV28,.,CASTQEEVPGSPLHF,TGTGCCAGCACCCAGGAGGAGGTCCCGGGTTCACCCCTCCACTTT
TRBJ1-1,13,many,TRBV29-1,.,CSVARTMNTEAFF,TGCAGCGTTGCCCGGACCATGAACACTGAAGCTTTCTTT
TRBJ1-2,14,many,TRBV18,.,CASSPSRGGPGYTF,TGTGCCAGCTCACCCTCGCGGGGGGGTCCTGGCTACACCTTC
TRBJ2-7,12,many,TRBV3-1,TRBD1,CATGQGGDEQYF,TGTGCCACCGGACAGGGCGGGGACGAGCAGTACTTC